This T cell receptor beta chain came from a study of blood T cell repertoires in COVID-19. The CDR3 sequence is 18 residues long. J lost 1 base, V lost 0 bases, and 8 bases had no gene match. CDR1 and CDR2 from the germline V gene are SEHNR and FQNEAQ (reference sequence). Assay used: immunoSEQ multiplex PCR; TCRdb lists only in-frame clones, some missing. This sample yields approximately 200,000 clones, of which roughly 87% are seen a single time; 2% to 2.5% belongs to the top ten. In terms of age and location, participants ranged from roughly 18 to 100 years and lived in about two dozen US areas. V is TRBV7-9 and J is TRBJ2-5; 10 positions match TRBD2. Sequenced material: PBMCs or T cells enriched from blood (not recorded which). The sequence came from a woman younger than 45 who had recovered from COVID-19. The CDR3 DNA follows: TGTGCCAGCAGCTTAGCCCTAGCGGGAGTCGGCACCCAAGAGACCCAGTACTTC. Protein sequence: CASSLALAGVGTQETQYF.